Described below is a single T cell receptor (beta chain) sequence and its context. For the second PCR, which ran for about 6 to 11 cycles, a sample-barcoded 5' primer and a J-beta primer mix were used. TCRdb ran MiXCR on the 5' RACE reads and lists one entry per CDR3 protein. The sample has approximately 800,000 distinct CDR3 sequences, 20% to 30% seen once. The CDR3 has 14 residues. Germline loops: CDR1 ENHRY, CDR2 SYGVKD. V lost 4 bases and J lost 5, with 11 bases in between. This record comes from a study of blood T cells in healthy people across ages. These data were also reused for a study on T cells of mothers and their children.

The receptor comes from a boy aged 5 to 17 in good health. The V call is TRBV10-3, the J call TRBJ2-2; possibly TRBD2 for D (5 bases). Sequences were obtained from blood. CDR3 nucleotides: TGTGCCATCAGTGTGCGAGGGCGGACCGGGGAGCTGTTTTTT. Its translation: CAISVRGRTGELFF.